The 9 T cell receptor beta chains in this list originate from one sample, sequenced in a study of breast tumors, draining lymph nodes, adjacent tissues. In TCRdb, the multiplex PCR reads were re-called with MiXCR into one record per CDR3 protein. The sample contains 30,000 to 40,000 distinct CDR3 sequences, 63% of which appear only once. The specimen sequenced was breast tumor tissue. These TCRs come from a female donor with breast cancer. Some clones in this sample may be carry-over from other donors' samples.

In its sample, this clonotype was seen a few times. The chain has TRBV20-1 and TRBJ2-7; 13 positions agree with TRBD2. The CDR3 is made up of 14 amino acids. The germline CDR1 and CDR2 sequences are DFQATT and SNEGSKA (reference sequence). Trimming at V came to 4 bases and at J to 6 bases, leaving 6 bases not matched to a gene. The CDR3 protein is CSAMWTSGSAEQYF. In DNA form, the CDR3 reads TGCAGTGCTATGTGGACTAGCGGGAGTGCCGAGCAGTACTTC.

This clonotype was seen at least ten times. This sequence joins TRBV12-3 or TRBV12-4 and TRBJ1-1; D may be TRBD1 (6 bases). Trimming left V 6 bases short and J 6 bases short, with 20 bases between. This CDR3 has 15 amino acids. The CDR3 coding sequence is TGTGCCAGCAGCGCGGAAACAGGGTTGGGCGCTGAAGCTTTCTTT. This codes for CASSAETGLGAEAFF.

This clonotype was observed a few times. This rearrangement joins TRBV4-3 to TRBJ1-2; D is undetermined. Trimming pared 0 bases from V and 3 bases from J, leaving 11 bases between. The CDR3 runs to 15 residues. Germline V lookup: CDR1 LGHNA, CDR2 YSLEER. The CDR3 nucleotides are TGCGCCAGCAGCCAAGATCGACGGGTCGACTATGGCTACACCTTC. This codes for CASSQDRRVDYGYTF.

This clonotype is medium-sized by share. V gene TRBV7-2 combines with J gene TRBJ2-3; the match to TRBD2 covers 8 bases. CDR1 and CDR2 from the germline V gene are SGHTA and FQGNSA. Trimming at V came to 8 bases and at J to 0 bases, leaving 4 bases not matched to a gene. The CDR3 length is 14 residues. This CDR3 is CASLLAGSTDTQYF. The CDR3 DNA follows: TGTGCCAGCCTTTTAGCGGGAAGCACAGATACGCAGTATTTT.

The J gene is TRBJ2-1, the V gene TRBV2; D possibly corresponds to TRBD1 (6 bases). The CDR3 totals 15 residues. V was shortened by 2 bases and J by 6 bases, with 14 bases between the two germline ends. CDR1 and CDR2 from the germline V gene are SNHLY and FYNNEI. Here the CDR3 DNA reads TGTGCCAGCAGTGAATGGGGGATACAGGGCAATGAGCAGTTCTTC. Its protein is CASSEWGIQGNEQFF.

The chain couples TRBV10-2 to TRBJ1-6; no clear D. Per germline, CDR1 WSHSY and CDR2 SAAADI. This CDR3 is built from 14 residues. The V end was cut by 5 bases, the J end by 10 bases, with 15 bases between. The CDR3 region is CASSPTILGSPLHF. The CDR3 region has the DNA TGCGCCAGCAGTCCGACAATTTTGGGGTCACCCCTCCACTTT.

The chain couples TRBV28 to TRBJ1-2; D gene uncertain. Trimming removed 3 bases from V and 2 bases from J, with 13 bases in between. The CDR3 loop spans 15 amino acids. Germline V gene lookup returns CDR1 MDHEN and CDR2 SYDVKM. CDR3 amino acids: CASSLGTGENYGYTF. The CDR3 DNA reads TGTGCCAGCAGTTTGGGTACGGGAGAAAACTATGGCTACACCTTC.

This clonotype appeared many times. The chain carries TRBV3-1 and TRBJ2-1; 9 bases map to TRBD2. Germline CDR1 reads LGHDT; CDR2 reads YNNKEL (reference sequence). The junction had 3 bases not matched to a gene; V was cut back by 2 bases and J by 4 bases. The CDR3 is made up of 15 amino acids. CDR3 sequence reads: CASSQLAGPYNEQFF. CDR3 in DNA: TGTGCCAGCAGCCAACTAGCGGGACCTTACAATGAGCAGTTCTTC.

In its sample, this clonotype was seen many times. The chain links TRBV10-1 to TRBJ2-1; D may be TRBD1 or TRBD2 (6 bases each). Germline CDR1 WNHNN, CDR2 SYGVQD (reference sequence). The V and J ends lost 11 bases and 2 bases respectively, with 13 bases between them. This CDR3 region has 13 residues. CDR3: CAAEGGTYNEQFF. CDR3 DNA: TGCGCCGCCGAGGGGGGAACCTACAATGAGCAGTTCTTC.